A single TCR beta chain is shown here with its context. These data originate in a study of blood T cell repertoires in COVID-19. Across the study: Sources were T cells, B-cell-depleted T cells, or PBMCs; the material itself was cDNA or gDNA.

Original processing notes: Amplifying reference gene primers gave estimates of nucleated cell counts. TCRdb keeps only in-frame clones here, not all; method: immunoSEQ multiplex PCR. V and J calls plus clone size are reproduced from that table; the DNA served to infer D and trimming. Here the sample spans around 700,000 clones, 70% to 90% being singletons. Germline V gives CDR1 LNHDA, CDR2 SQIVND (reference sequence). Trimming stripped 1 base from V and 1 base from J, with 11 bases between. The length of the CDR3 is 16 residues. Sequences were obtained from peripheral blood. The chain combines TRBV19 with TRBJ1-5; D is ambiguous. This TCR was recovered from a woman aged 18 to 35 with acute or convalescent COVID-19. CDR3 sequence: CASSIVFLRSNQPQHF. In nucleotides, the CDR3 is TGTGCCAGTAGTATAGTATTTCTTAGAAGCAATCAGCCCCAGCATTTT.